What follows describes a single T cell receptor (beta chain). Antigen: not known. This record comes from a study of T cell repertoires in cytomegalovirus infection. With 0 bases removed from V and 6 bases from J, the gap between germline ends came to 8 bases. CDR1 and CDR2 (germline): KGHSH, LQKENI. This CDR3 has 13 residues. TCRdb analysed the reads with MiXCR anew, one entry per CDR3 protein. The data contain about 700,000 distinct CDR3 sequences, roughly 30% of them singletons. This sample comprised cultured PBMCs, obtained from culture after CMV antigen stimulation. The chain has TRBV18 and TRBJ1-2; D remains unclear. The source of this sequence is a human donor in good health (CMV status not recorded). Some clones in this sample may be carry-over from other donors' samples. The CDR3 nucleotides are TGTGCCAGCTCACCACCTGGAAACGATGGCTACACCTTC. It translates to CASSPPGNDGYTF.